This note documents a single T cell receptor (beta chain) sequence. This entry is derived from a study of blood T cell repertoires in COVID-19. Overall study context: Nucleic acid was either cDNA or gDNA, and it came from T cells, B-cell-depleted T cells, or PBMCs.

Seattle patients were enrolled during active infection and followed longitudinally. Per the authors' pipeline: Reference gene primer amplification gave estimated nucleated cell counts. Method: immunoSEQ multiplex PCR; TCRdb's copy keeps in-frame clones and lacks some. V and J calls and clone size are those listed in that table; D and trimming were worked out from the DNA. The sample has around 300,000 clones; around 88% are singletons. V was trimmed by 0 bases and J by 3 bases, leaving 15 bases between them. This CDR3 comprises 18 residues. Germline V gene lookup returns CDR1 MNHEY and CDR2 SMNVEV (reference sequence).

The V and J genes are TRBV27 and TRBJ2-6; D possibly corresponds to TRBD1 (5 bases). Sequenced input: peripheral blood. This sequence was found in a woman aged 30 to 39 with COVID-19, enrolled during active disease. The CDR3 here is CASSLSGRVLGGANVLTF. CDR3 in DNA: TGTGCCAGCAGTTTATCGGGCAGGGTATTAGGTGGGGCCAACGTCCTGACTTTC.